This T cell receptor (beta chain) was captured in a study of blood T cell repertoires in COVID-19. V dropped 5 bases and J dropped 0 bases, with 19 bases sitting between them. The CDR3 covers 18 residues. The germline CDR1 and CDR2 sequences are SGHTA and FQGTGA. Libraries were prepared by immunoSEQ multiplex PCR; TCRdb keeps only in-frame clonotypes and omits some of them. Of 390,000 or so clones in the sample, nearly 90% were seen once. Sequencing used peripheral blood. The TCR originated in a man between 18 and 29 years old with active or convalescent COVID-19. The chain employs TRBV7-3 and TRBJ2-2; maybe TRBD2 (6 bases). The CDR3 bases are TGTGCCAGCAGCCCCAGGAGGGAGCGGCTAGCGAACACCGGGGAGCTGTTTTTT. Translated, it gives CASSPRRERLANTGELFF. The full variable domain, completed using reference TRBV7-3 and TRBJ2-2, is GAGVSQTPSNKVTEKGKYVELRCDPISGHTALYWYRQSLGQGPEFLIYFQGTGAADDSGLPNDRFFAVRPEGSVSTLKIQRTERGDSAVYLCASSPRRERLANTGELFFGEGSRLTVL.